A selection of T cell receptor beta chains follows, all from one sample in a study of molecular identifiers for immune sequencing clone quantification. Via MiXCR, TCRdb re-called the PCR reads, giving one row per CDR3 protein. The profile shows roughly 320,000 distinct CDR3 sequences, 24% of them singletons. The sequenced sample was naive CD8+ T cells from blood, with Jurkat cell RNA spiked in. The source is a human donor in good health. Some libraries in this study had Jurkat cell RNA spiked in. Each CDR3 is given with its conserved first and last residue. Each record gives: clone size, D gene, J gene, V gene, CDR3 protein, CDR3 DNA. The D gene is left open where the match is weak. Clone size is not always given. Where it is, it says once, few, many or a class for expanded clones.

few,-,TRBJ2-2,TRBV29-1,CSVETSNTGELFF,TGCAGCGTTGAAACCTCGAACACCGGGGAGCTGTTTTTT
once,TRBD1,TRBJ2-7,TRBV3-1,CPSSYGTGDYEQYF,TGTCCCAGCAGCTACGGGACAGGGGACTACGAGCAGTACTTC
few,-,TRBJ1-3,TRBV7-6,CASSSPTGLGNTMYF,TGTGCCAGCAGCTCACCAACAGGGTTGGGAAACACCATGTATTTT
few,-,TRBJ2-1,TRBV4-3,CASSQDTGRYEQFF,TGCGCCAGCAGCCAAGACACAGGGCGGTATGAGCAGTTCTTC
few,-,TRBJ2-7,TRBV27,CASSLTRLSTDFYEQYF,TGTGCCAGCAGTTTAACGAGGTTATCCACTGACTTCTACGAGCAGTACTTC
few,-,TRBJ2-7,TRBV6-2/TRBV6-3,CASTKGRLSFTYEQYF,TGTGCCAGCACCAAGGGACGGCTATCGTTCACCTACGAGCAGTACTTC
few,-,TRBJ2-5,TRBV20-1,CSASEKTSETQYF,TGCAGTGCTAGTGAGAAGACATCGGAGACCCAGTACTTC
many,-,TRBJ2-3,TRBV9,CASSVASVPTVDTQYF,TGTGCCAGCAGCGTAGCGTCGGTCCCCACCGTAGATACGCAGTATTTT
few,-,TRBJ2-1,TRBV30,CAWSVGASSYNEQFF,TGTGCCTGGAGTGTCGGAGCGAGCTCCTACAATGAGCAGTTCTTC
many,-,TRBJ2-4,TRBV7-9,CASSLEQWIQYF,TGTGCCAGCAGCTTAGAACAGTGGATTCAGTACTTC
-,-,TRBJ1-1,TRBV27,CASSPIGGLDTEAFF,TGTGCCAGCAGTCCCATTGGGGGCTTGGACACTGAAGCTTTCTTT
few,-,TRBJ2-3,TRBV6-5,CASSYHRSLGDTQYF,TGTGCCAGCAGTTATCACAGGTCGCTGGGGGATACGCAGTATTTT
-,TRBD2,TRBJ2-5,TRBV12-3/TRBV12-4,CASSYGLAGYGETQYF,TGTGCCAGCAGTTATGGACTAGCGGGATACGGAGAGACCCAGTACTTC
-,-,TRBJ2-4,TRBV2,CASSSLEGMNIQYF,TGTGCCAGCAGCTCCCTGGAAGGGATGAACATTCAGTACTTC
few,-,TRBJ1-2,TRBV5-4,CASSLPEHPYGYTF,TGTGCCAGCAGCTTGCCCGAGCATCCCTATGGCTACACCTTC
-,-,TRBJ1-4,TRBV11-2,CASSLAESSGEKLFF,TGTGCCAGCAGCTTAGCGGAGAGTAGTGGGGAAAAACTGTTTTTT
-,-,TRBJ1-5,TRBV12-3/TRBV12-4,CASSLAHSNQPQHF,TGTGCCAGCAGTTTAGCCCATAGCAATCAGCCCCAGCATTTT
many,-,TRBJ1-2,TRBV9,CASSGQSGYGYTF,TGTGCCAGCAGTGGACAGAGCGGCTATGGCTACACCTTC
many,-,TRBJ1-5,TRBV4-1,CASSQEEYSNQPQHF,TGTGCCAGCAGCCAAGAGGAGTATAGCAATCAGCCCCAGCATTTT
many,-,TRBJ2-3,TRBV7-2,CASSLGLGGTDTQYF,TGTGCCAGCAGCTTAGGGCTAGGGGGCACAGATACGCAGTATTTT
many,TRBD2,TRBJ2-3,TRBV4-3,CASSQAGGPDTQYF,TGCGCCAGCAGCCAAGCGGGGGGGCCAGATACGCAGTATTTT
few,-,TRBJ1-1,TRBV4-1,CASSLGTSVYPEAFF,TGCGCCAGCAGCCTGGGGACATCCGTATATCCTGAAGCTTTCTTT
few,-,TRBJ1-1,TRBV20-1,CSARSGDGPVEAFF,TGCAGTGCTCGATCAGGGGACGGACCGGTAGAAGCTTTCTTT
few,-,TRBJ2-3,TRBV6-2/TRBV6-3,CAGSYSGQSTDTQYF,TGTGCCGGCAGTTACTCGGGACAAAGCACAGATACGCAGTATTTT
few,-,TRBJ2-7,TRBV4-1,CASSQDPRYEQYF,TGCGCCAGCAGCCAAGATCCCAGATACGAGCAGTACTTC
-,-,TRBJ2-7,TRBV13,CASSSGLALRPYEQYF,TGTGCCAGCAGCTCGGGGCTAGCGCTACGCCCATACGAGCAGTACTTC
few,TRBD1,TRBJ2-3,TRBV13,CASSDGTGGTDTQYF,TGTGCCAGCAGCGACGGGACAGGCGGTACGGATACGCAGTATTTT
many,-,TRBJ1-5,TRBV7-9,CASSLGGPNQPQHF,TGTGCCAGCAGCTTAGGTGGCCCCAATCAGCCCCAGCATTTT
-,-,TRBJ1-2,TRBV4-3,CASSQDHTGKFGYTF,TGCGCCAGCAGCCAAGATCATACAGGGAAGTTCGGCTACACCTTC